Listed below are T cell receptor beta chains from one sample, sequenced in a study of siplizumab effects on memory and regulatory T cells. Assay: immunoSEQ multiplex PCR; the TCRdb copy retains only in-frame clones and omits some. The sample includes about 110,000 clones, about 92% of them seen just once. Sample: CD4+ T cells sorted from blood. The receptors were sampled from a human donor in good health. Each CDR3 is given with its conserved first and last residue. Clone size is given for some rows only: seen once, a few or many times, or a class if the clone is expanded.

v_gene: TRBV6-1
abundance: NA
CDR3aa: CASRDIKSYGYTF

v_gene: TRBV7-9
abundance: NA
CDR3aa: CASSQSSGHRGQETQYF

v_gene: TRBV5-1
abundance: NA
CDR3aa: CASSLVDRGGEQYF

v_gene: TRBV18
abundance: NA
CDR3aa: CASFAGHSANTIYF

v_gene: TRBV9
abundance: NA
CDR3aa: CASSVGQGEGQPQHF

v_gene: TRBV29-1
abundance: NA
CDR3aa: CSVAGGREKLFF

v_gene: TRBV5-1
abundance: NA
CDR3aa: CASSFSRGGHEQYF

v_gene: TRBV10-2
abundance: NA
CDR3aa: CAISELGETQYF

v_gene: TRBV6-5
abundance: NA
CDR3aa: CASNLNGAKREQFF

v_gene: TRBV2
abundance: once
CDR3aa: CASSELAGPYEQYF

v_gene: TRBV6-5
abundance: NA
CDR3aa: CASSYSGTGQNYGYTF

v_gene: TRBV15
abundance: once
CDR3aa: CATSREQGYEQFF

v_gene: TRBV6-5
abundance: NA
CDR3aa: CASGRDSNQPQHF

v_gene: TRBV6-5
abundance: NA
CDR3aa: CASSYSRDRVTYEQYF

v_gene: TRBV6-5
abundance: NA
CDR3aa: CASSYSTGIYGYTF

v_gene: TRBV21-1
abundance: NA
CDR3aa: CASSRGCGSYTGELFF

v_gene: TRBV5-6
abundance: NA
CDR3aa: CASSLFSIITYEQYF

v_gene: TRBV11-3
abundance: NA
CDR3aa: CASSLEGWGQRSNTEAFF

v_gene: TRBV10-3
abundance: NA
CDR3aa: CAIMGGSDTEAFF

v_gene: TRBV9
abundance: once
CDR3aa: CASSVVSAGGYETQYF

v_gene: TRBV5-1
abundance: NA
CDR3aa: CASSIPGGTYNEQFF

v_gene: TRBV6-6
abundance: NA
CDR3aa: CASSSLTNEQFF

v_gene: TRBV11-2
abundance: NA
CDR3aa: CASSAGTSSYNEQFF

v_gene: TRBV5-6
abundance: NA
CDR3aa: CASSLVEQTYEQYF

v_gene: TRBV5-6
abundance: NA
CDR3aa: CASSLVPTSAYNEQFF

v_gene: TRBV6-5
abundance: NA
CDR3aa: CASSSLAGVNTDTQYF

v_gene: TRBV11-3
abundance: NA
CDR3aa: CASSPSGAGKAGELFF

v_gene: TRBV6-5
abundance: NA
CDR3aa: CASGYSRDRTYEQYF

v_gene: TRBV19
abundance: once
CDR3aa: CASSTSGMANEKLFF

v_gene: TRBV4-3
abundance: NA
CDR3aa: CASSQDFVGGREQFF

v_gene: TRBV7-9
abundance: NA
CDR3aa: CASSPKWQLNTGELFF

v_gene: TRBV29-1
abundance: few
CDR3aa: CSVGELNYGYTF

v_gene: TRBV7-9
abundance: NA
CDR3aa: CASSPDRAAEQYF

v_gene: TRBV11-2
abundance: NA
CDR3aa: CASSLVSGTYEQYF

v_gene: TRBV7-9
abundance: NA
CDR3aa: CASSQKGTGDRELFF

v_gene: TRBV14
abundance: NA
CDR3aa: CASSQESIAGVFEQYF

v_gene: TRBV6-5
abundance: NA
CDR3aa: CASSYSGTSEETQYF

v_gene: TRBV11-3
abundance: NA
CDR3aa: CASSFGGGRLNTEAFF

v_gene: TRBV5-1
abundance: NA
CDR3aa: CASSLARDRGYGYTF

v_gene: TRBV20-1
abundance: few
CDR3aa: CSGRTNTEAFF

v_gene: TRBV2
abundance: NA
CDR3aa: CASSLDSLGEQFF

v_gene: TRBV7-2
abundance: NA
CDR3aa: CASSPVRSSYEQYF

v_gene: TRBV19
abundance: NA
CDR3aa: CASKEQPRGNSPLHF

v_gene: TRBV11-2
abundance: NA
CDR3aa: CASSFILGTDTQYF